The 20 T cell receptor beta chains below all came from one sample that was sequenced in a study of PD-L1 blockade in urothelial cancer. The time point was: pretreatment peripheral blood. TCRdb's table, derived via immunoSEQ multiplex PCR, lists solely in-frame clones and lacks some. The table records 55,000 to 80,000 clones, approximately 83% of them present only once. The sample here was PBMCs, taken around atezolizumab (anti-PD-L1) treatment. Receptors were obtained from a man in his 60s with urothelial cancer.

J is TRBJ2-5 and V is TRBV12-5; D remains ambiguous. V shed 5 bases and J shed 5 bases, with 18 bases lying between them. The CDR3 totals 15 residues. Germline CDR1 LGHNT, CDR2 FRNRAP. CDR3 in DNA: TGTGCTAGTGGTCCCGGCGCCGGCGGTTGGGAGACCCAGTACTTC. Translated: CASGPGAGGWETQYF.

The chain links TRBV9 to TRBJ2-1, with 10 bases matching TRBD1. V gave up 0 bases and J gave up 2 bases; unmatched junction bases: 8. Germline CDR1 reads SGDLS; CDR2 reads YYNGEE. This CDR3 is built from 18 residues. DNA of the CDR3: TGTGCCAGCAGCGTAGCCGGGAGAGGACAGGGGGCCTACAATGAGCAGTTCTTC. Its protein product is CASSVAGRGQGAYNEQFF.

The count of this clone is one. The genes are TRBV5-1 and TRBJ1-4; 10 bases match TRBD1. CDR3 length: 17 amino acids. CDR1 and CDR2 from the germline V gene are SGHRS and YFSETQ. Unmatched junction bases numbered 9, after V lost 0 bases and J lost 7 bases. The CDR3 loop is CASSLEVTGGTGEKLFF. Written as DNA, the CDR3 is TGCGCCAGCAGCTTGGAAGTGACAGGGGGCACGGGTGAAAAACTGTTTTTT.

This chain uses TRBV7-3 with TRBJ1-4, with 10 bases that match TRBD1. Germline CDR1 is SGHTA and CDR2 is FQGTGA. The CDR3 is made up of 17 amino acids. V dropped 5 bases and J dropped 3; count of bases not matched to a gene: 9. The CDR3 DNA reads TGTGCCAGCAGCCTGAAGACAGGGGGCTGGTCTAATGAAAAACTGTTTTTT. It encodes CASSLKTGGWSNEKLFF.

Only a few counts were recorded for this clone. The chain recombines TRBV14 with TRBJ1-1; 10 bases align to TRBD1. In germline, CDR1 is SGHDN, CDR2 FVKESK. The V segment lost 4 bases and the J segment 5 bases; nucleotides outside the gene matches: 7. The CDR3 is 15 residues long. The CDR3, as DNA: TGTGCCAGCAGCCGCCGACAGGGGGCGGTGACTGAAGCTTTCTTT. Translating gives CASSRRQGAVTEAFF.

The chain uses TRBV18 and TRBJ1-6, with TRBD1 matching 7 bases. With V trimmed by 3 bases and J by 6 bases, 2 bases remained unmatched. The CDR3 extends over 14 amino acids. Germline CDR1 reads KGHSH; CDR2 reads LQKENI. The chain's CDR3 is CASSPDRANSPLHF. DNA for the CDR3: TGTGCCAGCTCACCCGACAGGGCTAATTCACCCCTCCACTTT.

The chain links TRBV11-2 to TRBJ1-6; weak D call: TRBD1 (5 bases). The ends were cut back, 5 bases at V and 9 bases at J, with 14 bases in the middle. CDR1 is SGHAT and CDR2 is FQNNGV in the germline V gene. The CDR3 is made up of 14 amino acids. The CDR3 loop is CASSIINQGSPLHF. The CDR3 bases are TGTGCCAGCAGCATAATAAACCAGGGTTCACCCCTCCACTTT.

The CDR3 reads CASSPGDLFNQPQHF. CDR3 DNA sequence: TGTGCCAGCAGCCCGGGGGACCTGTTCAATCAGCCCCAGCATTTT. The chain couples TRBV7-9 to TRBJ1-5; D is possibly TRBD1 (5 bases). V shed 5 bases and J shed 3 bases, with 14 bases lying between them. The CDR3 runs to 15 residues. Germline CDR1 and CDR2: SEHNR and FQNEAQ (reference sequence). Based on the CDR3 plus reference TRBV7-9 and TRBJ1-5, the full variable domain is DTGVSQNPRHKITKRGQNVTFRCDPISEHNRLYWYRQTLGQGPEFLTYFQNEAQLEKSRLLSDRFSAERPKGSFSTLEIQRTEQGDSAMYLCASSPGDLFNQPQHFGDGTRLSIL.

The CDR3 here is CASSKARNQETQYF. CDR3 nucleotides: TGTGCCAGCAGCAAAGCTAGGAACCAAGAGACCCAGTACTTC. The chain has TRBV27 and TRBJ2-5; D not certain. This CDR3 comprises 14 residues. Between the trimmed V and J ends, which lost 6 bases and 0 bases, there was a span of 11 bases. Germline assignment: CDR1 MNHEY and CDR2 SMNVEV (reference sequence).

The gene calls are TRBV19 and TRBJ1-4, with D possibly TRBD1 on 6 matching bases. Deletions cut 7 bases from V and 7 bases from J, with 16 bases between. Germline assignment: CDR1 LNHDA and CDR2 SQIVND (reference sequence). The CDR3 runs to 14 residues. The CDR3 reads CASKPGGAGEKLFF. Written as DNA, the CDR3 is TGTGCCAGTAAGCCGGGGGGGGCAGGTGAAAAACTGTTTTTT.

This clone was seen once. The chain links TRBV6-6 to TRBJ2-7; tentative D call: TRBD2 (7 bases). The V gene lost 2 bases and the J gene lost 2 bases, with 13 bases spanning the gap. The germline V gene encodes CDR1 MNHNY and CDR2 SVGAGI (reference sequence). This CDR3 is built from 15 residues. The CDR3 sequence: CASSYQPGGAYEQYF. CDR3 DNA: TGTGCCAGCAGTTACCAACCGGGGGGCGCCTACGAGCAGTACTTC.

The chain couples TRBV4-1 to TRBJ1-3, with unresolved D. From germline, CDR1 is MGHRA and CDR2 YSYEKL. This CDR3 is 17 amino acids long. V lost 1 base and J 3 bases, leaving 16 bases between the germline ends. The CDR3 nucleotides are TGCGCCAGCAGCCAAGTGTTTGATAGAGAGTTTGGAAACACCATATATTTT. It specifies CASSQVFDREFGNTIYF.

This clone was found once. V and J are TRBV7-2 and TRBJ1-3, with D perhaps TRBD1 (5 bases). The CDR3 is made up of 15 amino acids. Germline CDR1 is SGHTA and CDR2 is FQGNSA. The V end was cut by 5 bases, the J end by 3 bases, with 14 bases between. The CDR3 sequence: CASSRNGGYGNTIYF. DNA for the CDR3: TGTGCCAGCAGCCGCAACGGGGGTTATGGAAACACCATATATTTT.

The CDR3 DNA reads as TGTGCCAGCAGTTACGGGCTGGGACAGGGTAATGAAAAACTGTTTTTT. Translation gives CASSYGLGQGNEKLFF. The chain links TRBV6-6 to TRBJ1-4; TRBD1 matches 9 bases. CDR3 length: 16 amino acids. CDR1 and CDR2 from the germline V gene are MNHNY and SVGAGI (reference sequence). Germline trimming cut 2 bases from V and 4 bases from J; bases unmatched to any gene: 5.

The chain combines TRBV11-2 with TRBJ2-7; 12 nucleotides match TRBD2. Germline V lookup: CDR1 SGHAT, CDR2 FQNNGV. This CDR3 has 18 amino acids. V shed 3 bases and J 7 bases; nucleotides not matched to a gene: 16. This CDR3 is CASSLRPSGGARVGEQYF. For the CDR3, the DNA is TGTGCCAGCAGCTTGAGGCCTAGCGGGGGGGCCCGGGTGGGTGAGCAGTACTTC. Supplemented by reference TRBV11-2 and TRBJ2-7, the full variable domain reads EAGVAQSPRYKIIEKRQSVAFWCNPISGHATLYWYQQILGQGPKLLIQFQNNGVVDDSQLPKDRFSAERLKGVDSTLKIQPAKLEDSAVYLCASSLRPSGGARVGEQYFGPGTRLTVT.

The rearrangement joins TRBV28 to TRBJ1-1; D is perhaps TRBD1 (6 bases). Per the germline V gene, CDR1 is MDHEN and CDR2 is SYDVKM. The V end lost 6 bases, the J end lost 5 bases, and 16 bases lay between the germline ends. The CDR3 totals 14 residues. The DNA for the CDR3 is TGTGCCAGCAGCTCTTACCGAGGGGGAACTGAAGCTTTCTTT. Translation gives CASSSYRGGTEAFF.

The chain links TRBV6-6 to TRBJ1-5, with 7 bases lining up with TRBD1. This CDR3 is 15 amino acids long. The germline CDR1 and CDR2 sequences are MNHNY and SVGAGI (reference sequence). Losses at the gene ends were 8 bases for V and 1 base for J; bases not matched to a gene: 8. CDR3 DNA: TGTGCCAGCCTAAACAGGGGCCGGAGCAATCAGCCCCAGCATTTT. Its protein is CASLNRGRSNQPQHF.

The V call is TRBV29-1, the J call TRBJ2-3, with 9 bases lining up with TRBD1. The CDR3 extends over 15 amino acids. Germline V gene data show CDR1 as SQVTM and CDR2 as ANQGSEA. Trimming cost V 3 bases and J 1 base; bases outside gene matches: 5. CDR3 protein: CSVDDRTGGTDTQYF. Written as DNA, the CDR3 is TGCAGCGTTGATGACCGGACAGGGGGCACAGATACGCAGTATTTT.

As regards this clone: The junction shows a germline mismatch at one end, possibly a read error. The chain has TRBV6-5 and TRBJ2-5; 9 bases match TRBD2. The CDR3 runs 15 residues. CDR1 MNHEY and CDR2 SVGAGI come from the germline V gene. DNA for the CDR3: TGTGCCAGCAGCTACTTGGGGACTAGCAAAGAGACCCAGTACTTC. Its protein product is CASSYLGTSKETQYF.

The V gene is TRBV7-9, the J gene TRBJ1-4, with D perhaps matching TRBD1 (6 bases). With 6 bases removed from V and 2 bases from J, the gap between germline ends came to 13 bases. This CDR3 is built from 15 residues. Germline loops: CDR1 SEHNR, CDR2 FQNEAQ (reference sequence). DNA of the CDR3: TGTGCCAGCAGTTTTACAGGGCTCACTAATGAAAAACTGTTTTTT. Its translation is CASSFTGLTNEKLFF.